This paragraph reports one T cell receptor (beta chain). In the PCR, 60 Vbeta and 13 Jbeta primers were used. Data came from immunoSEQ multiplex PCR; TCRdb stores just in-frame clones and leaves some out. The sample shows about 150,000 clones, about 68% of them seen only once. These data come from a study of cytomegalovirus exposure and HLA in healthy donors. This CDR3 contains 15 residues. The J segment lost 0 bases and the V segment lost 5 bases, leaving 9 bases of the junction unmatched. Germline CDR1 reads SQVTM; CDR2 reads ANQGSEA. This clonotype was sampled from a human donor in good health. Source material: PBMCs. The V call is TRBV29-1, the J call TRBJ1-1; TRBD1 matches at 7 bases. Written as DNA, the CDR3 is TGCAGCGTTCCCCTAGGGGGCCCTCTGAACACTGAAGCTTTCTTT. Residues: CSVPLGGPLNTEAFF.